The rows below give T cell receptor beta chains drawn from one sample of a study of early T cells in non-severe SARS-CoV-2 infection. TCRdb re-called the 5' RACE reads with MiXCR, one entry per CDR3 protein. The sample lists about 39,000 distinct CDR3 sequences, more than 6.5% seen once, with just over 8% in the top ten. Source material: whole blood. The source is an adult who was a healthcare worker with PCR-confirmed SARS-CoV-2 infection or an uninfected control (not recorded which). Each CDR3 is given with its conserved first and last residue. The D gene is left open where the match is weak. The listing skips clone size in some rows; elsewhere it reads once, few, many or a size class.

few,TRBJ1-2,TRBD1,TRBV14,CASSLANDRVRGYTF,TGTGCCAGCAGCCTAGCAAACGACAGGGTACGTGGCTACACCTTC
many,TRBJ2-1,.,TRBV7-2,CASSSSSYNEQFF,TGTGCCAGCAGCTCTAGCTCCTACAATGAGCAGTTCTTC
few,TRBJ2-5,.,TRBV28,CASSFTAGLQETQYF,TGTGCCAGCAGTTTCACGGCAGGACTCCAAGAGACCCAGTACTTC
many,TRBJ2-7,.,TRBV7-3,CASSLSSDYTEQYF,TGTGCCAGCAGCTTAAGTTCGGACTATACCGAGCAGTACTTC
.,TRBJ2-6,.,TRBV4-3,CASSSEEGDPLSGANVLTF,TGCGCCAGCAGCTCCGAAGAAGGGGATCCACTCTCTGGGGCCAACGTCCTGACTTTC
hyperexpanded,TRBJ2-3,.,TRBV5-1,CASSVEAKELSTDTQYF,TGCGCCAGCAGCGTCGAGGCTAAGGAGCTCAGCACAGATACGCAGTATTTT
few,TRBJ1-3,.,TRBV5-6,CASSLVGKSPSGNTIYF,TGTGCCAGCAGCTTGGTGGGGAAAAGCCCCTCTGGAAACACCATATATTTT
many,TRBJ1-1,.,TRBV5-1,CASSFIPPDGSAFF,TGCGCCAGCAGCTTCATCCCCCCGGACGGATCGGCTTTCTTT
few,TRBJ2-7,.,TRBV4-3,CASSQGVEWGYEQYF,TGCGCCAGCAGCCAAGGCGTGGAATGGGGCTACGAGCAGTACTTC
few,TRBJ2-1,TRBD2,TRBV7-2,CASKRGDDYNEQFF,TGTGCCAGCAAGCGGGGGGACGATTACAATGAGCAGTTCTTC
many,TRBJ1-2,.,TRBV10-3,CAISESMGGGYGYTF,TGTGCCATCAGTGAGTCGATGGGGGGCGGCTATGGCTACACCTTC
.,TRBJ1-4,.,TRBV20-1,CSARVAGGEKLFF,TGCAGTGCTAGAGTCGCAGGTGGGGAAAAACTGTTTTTT
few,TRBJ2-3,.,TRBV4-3,CASSATRSTDTQYF,TGCGCCAGCAGCGCCACACGAAGCACAGATACGCAGTATTTT
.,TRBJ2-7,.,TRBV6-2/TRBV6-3,CASSYSWGSYEQYF,TGTGCCAGCAGTTACTCGTGGGGCTCCTACGAGCAGTACTTC
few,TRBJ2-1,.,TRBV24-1,CATSGLVEYNEQFF,TGTGCCACCAGTGGTCTGGTCGAATACAATGAGCAGTTCTTC
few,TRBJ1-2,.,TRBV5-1,CASSLDSLYGYTF,TGCGCCAGCAGCTTGGACAGCCTCTATGGCTACACCTTC
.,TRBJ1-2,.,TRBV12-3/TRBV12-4,CASSLALHRFYGYTF,TGTGCCAGCAGTTTAGCGTTACACAGGTTCTATGGCTACACCTTC
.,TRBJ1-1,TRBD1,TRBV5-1,CASSLRQGNTEAFF,TGCGCCAGCAGCTTGAGACAGGGGAACACTGAAGCTTTCTTT
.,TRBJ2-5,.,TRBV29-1,CSALGADQETQYF,TGCAGCGCCCTTGGGGCGGACCAAGAGACCCAGTACTTC
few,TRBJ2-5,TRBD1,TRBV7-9,CASSLETGRSETQYF,TGTGCCAGCAGCTTGGAGACAGGGCGGTCTGAGACCCAGTACTTC
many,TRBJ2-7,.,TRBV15,CATSRGNFNEQYF,TGTGCCACCAGCAGAGGCAATTTCAACGAGCAGTACTTC
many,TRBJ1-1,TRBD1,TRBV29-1,CSVDTDRGTEAFF,TGCAGCGTTGATACCGACAGGGGGACTGAAGCTTTCTTT
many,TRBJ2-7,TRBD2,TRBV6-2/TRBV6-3,CASSKRTSWTFSYEQYF,TGTGCCAGCAGCAAGAGGACTAGCTGGACCTTCTCCTACGAGCAGTACTTC
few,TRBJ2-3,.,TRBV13,CASSQMGDPDTQYF,TGTGCCAGCAGCCAGATGGGGGACCCAGATACGCAGTATTTT
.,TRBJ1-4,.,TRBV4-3,CASSQEPQGSMAEVDEKLFF,TGCGCCAGCAGCCAAGAACCCCAGGGCAGTATGGCGGAGGTTGATGAAAAACTGTTTTTT
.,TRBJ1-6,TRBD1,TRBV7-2,CASSTAGQGAWSPLHF,TGTGCCAGCAGCACGGCGGGACAGGGGGCCTGGTCACCCCTCCACTTT
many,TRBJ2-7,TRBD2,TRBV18,CASSPGLAVSSYEQYF,TGTGCCAGCTCACCAGGACTAGCGGTGAGCTCCTACGAGCAGTACTTC
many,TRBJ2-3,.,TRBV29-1,CSVPRASGMTDTQYF,TGCAGCGTCCCAAGGGCTTCAGGGATGACAGATACGCAGTATTTT
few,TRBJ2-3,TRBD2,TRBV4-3,CASSQDGLAGLTDTQYF,TGCGCCAGCAGCCAAGACGGACTAGCGGGCCTCACAGATACGCAGTATTTT
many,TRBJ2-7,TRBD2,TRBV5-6,CASSSREVQYF,TGTGCCAGCAGCTCTCGGGAGGTGCAGTACTTC
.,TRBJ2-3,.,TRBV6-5,CASSQARGDTQYF,TGTGCCAGCAGTCAAGCAAGGGGGGATACGCAGTATTTT
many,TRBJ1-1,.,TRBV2,CASSDQGTMYTEAFF,TGTGCCAGCAGTGACCAGGGTACTATGTACACTGAAGCTTTCTTT
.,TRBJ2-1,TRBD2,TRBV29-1,CSGERGVSYNEQFF,TGCAGCGGCGAGCGGGGGGTATCCTACAATGAGCAGTTCTTC
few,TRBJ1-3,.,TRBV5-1,CASSLNRGNTIYF,TGCGCCAGCAGCTTGAATCGGGGAAACACCATATATTTT
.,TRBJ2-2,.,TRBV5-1,CASSLVSQTTGELFF,TGCGCCAGCAGCTTGGTTTCCCAAACCACCGGGGAGCTGTTTTTT
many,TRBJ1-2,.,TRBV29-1,CSVEWAGWGYTF,TGCAGCGTTGAATGGGCAGGATGGGGCTACACCTTC
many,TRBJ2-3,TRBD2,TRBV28,CASLSGGDTDTQYF,TGTGCCAGTTTGAGCGGGGGGGACACAGATACGCAGTATTTT
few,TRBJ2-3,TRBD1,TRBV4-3,CASSQDSAGGEGDTQYF,TGCGCCAGCAGCCAAGATAGTGCAGGGGGCGAGGGAGATACGCAGTATTTT